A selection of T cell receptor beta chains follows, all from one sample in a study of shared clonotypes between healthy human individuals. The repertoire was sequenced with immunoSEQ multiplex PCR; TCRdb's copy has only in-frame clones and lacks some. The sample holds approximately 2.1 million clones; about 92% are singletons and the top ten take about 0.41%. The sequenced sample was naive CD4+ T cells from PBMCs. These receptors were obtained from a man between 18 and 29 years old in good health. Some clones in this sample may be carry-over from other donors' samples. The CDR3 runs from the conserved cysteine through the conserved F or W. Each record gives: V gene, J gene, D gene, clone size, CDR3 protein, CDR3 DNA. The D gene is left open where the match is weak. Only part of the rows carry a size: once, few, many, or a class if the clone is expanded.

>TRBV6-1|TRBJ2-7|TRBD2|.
CATLAGGIYEQYF
TGTGCCACGCTAGCGGGAGGGATATACGAGCAGTACTTC
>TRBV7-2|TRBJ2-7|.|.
CASSLEVEQYF
TGTGCCAGCAGCCTTGAGGTGGAGCAGTACTTC
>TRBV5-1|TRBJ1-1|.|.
CASSWGANTEAFF
TGCGCCAGCAGTTGGGGGGCGAACACTGAAGCTTTCTTT
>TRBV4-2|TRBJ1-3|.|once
CASSPRMTPSGNTIYF
TGTGCCAGCAGTCCTAGGATGACCCCTTCTGGAAACACCATATATTTT
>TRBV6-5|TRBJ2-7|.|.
CASSSRQEIAEQYF
TGTGCCAGCAGCTCCAGACAGGAAATAGCCGAGCAGTACTTC
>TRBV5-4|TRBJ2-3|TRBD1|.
CASSAKDRGTDTQYF
TGTGCCAGCAGCGCCAAGGACAGGGGCACAGATACGCAGTATTTT
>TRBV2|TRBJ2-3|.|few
CASRATDTQYF
TGTGCCAGCAGGGCCACAGATACGCAGTATTTT
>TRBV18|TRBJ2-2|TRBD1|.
CASSPPGTVNTGELFF
TGTGCCAGCTCACCACCCGGGACAGTGAACACCGGGGAGCTGTTTTTT
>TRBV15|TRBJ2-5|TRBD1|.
CATSITIGTAKETQYF
TGTGCCACCAGCATCACGATAGGGACAGCCAAAGAGACCCAGTACTTC
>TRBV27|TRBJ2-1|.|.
CASSYGGGTYNEQFF
TGTGCCAGCAGTTACGGGGGCGGAACCTACAATGAGCAGTTCTTC
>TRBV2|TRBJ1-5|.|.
CASSEEFHQPQHF
TGTGCCAGCAGTGAGGAGTTCCATCAGCCCCAGCATTTT
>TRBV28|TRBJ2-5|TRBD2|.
CASRGVLGRTSVETQYF
TGTGCCAGCAGGGGCGTTTTGGGCCGGACTAGCGTAGAGACCCAGTACTTC
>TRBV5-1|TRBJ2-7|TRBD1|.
CASSLAGDRGRPEQYF
TGCGCCAGCAGCTTGGCCGGGGACAGGGGAAGACCCGAGCAGTACTTC
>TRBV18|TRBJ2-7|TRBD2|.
CASSAGTSGNYEQYF
TGTGCCAGCTCAGCCGGGACTAGCGGAAATTACGAGCAGTACTTC
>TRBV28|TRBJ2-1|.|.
CASSLVRTDNEQFF
TGTGCCAGCAGTTTAGTTAGGACGGACAATGAGCAGTTCTTC
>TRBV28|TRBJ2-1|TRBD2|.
CASRSPGLAGARSYNEQFF
TGTGCCAGCAGGTCCCCGGGACTAGCGGGAGCGCGGTCCTACAATGAGCAGTTCTTC
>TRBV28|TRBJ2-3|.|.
CASSLVSVADTQYF
TGTGCCAGCAGCCTTGTGAGCGTTGCAGATACGCAGTATTTT
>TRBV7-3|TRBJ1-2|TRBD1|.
CASRIDREYGYTF
TGTGCCAGCAGGATCGACAGGGAATATGGCTACACCTTC
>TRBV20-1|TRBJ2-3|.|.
CSARVPQGMYF
TGCAGTGCTAGAGTCCCCCAGGGAATGTATTTT
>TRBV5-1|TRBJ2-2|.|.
CASSLAEGRPGELFF
TGCGCCAGCAGCTTGGCGGAGGGGCGTCCCGGGGAGCTGTTTTTT
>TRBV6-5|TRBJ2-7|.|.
CASSGLGSYEQYF
TGTGCCAGCAGCGGACTCGGCTCCTACGAGCAGTACTTC
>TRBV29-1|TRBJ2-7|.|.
CSVLVVGERYEQYF
TGCAGCGTGTTGGTGGTGGGAGAACGCTACGAGCAGTACTTC
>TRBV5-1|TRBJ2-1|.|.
CASSETFGPYNEQFF
TGCGCCAGCAGCGAGACTTTCGGGCCCTACAATGAGCAGTTCTTC
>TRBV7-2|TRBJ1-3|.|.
CASSRTEFSGNTIYF
TGTGCCAGCAGTCGCACAGAGTTCTCTGGAAACACCATATATTTT
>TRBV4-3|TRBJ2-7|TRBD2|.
CASSQGFQRDREQYF
TGCGCCAGCAGCCAAGGATTCCAGCGGGATCGCGAGCAGTACTTC
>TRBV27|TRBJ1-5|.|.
CASSLPTLARGGVGNQPQHF
TGTGCCAGCAGTTTACCAACCCTCGCCCGAGGTGGAGTAGGCAATCAGCCCCAGCATTTT
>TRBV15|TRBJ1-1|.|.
CATSSKPPGEEAFF
TGTGCCACCAGCAGCAAGCCTCCGGGAGAAGAAGCTTTCTTT
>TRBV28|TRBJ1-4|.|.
CASTLVGGGEKLFF
TGTGCCAGCACCCTTGTAGGGGGGGGTGAAAAACTGTTTTTT
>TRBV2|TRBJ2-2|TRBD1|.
CASRFEGQTNTGELFF
TGTGCCAGCAGATTCGAGGGACAGACGAACACCGGGGAGCTGTTTTTT
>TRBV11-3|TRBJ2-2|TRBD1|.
CASSLTYRGDGELFF
TGTGCCAGCAGCCTAACTTACAGGGGGGACGGGGAGCTGTTTTTT
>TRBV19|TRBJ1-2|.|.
CASTYGGGVYGYTF
TGTGCCAGTACCTACGGGGGGGGCGTCTATGGCTACACCTTC
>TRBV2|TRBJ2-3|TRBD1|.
CASSERRQGDTQYF
TGTGCCAGCAGCGAGCGACGACAGGGAGATACGCAGTATTTT
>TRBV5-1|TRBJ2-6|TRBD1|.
CASSLLSGQRSSGANVLTF
TGCGCCAGCAGCTTACTCTCGGGACAGAGATCCTCTGGGGCCAACGTCCTGACTTTC
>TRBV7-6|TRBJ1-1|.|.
CASTVWGSTEAFF
TGTGCCAGCACGGTGTGGGGGTCCACTGAAGCTTTCTTT
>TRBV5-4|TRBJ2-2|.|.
CASSSARQRTGELFF
TGTGCCAGCAGCTCGGCTCGACAGAGAACCGGGGAGCTGTTTTTT
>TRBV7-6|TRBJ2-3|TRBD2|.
CASSLGASGRGSTDTQYF
TGTGCCAGCAGCTTAGGTGCTAGCGGGAGGGGCAGCACAGATACGCAGTATTTT
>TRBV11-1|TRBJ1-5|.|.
CASSLGSNQPQHF
TGTGCCAGCAGCTTAGGGAGCAATCAGCCCCAGCATTTT